A single T cell receptor (beta chain) is shown here with its context. The antigen is unknown. Different DNA sequences within this sample yield the same CDR3. The data belong to a study of cytomegalovirus exposure and HLA in healthy donors. The V gene end was trimmed by 0 bases and the J gene end by 4 bases; junction bases not matched to a gene: 3. The germline gives CDR1 KGHSH, CDR2 LQKENI. There are 16 residues in the CDR3. The PCR employed 60 Vbeta primers together with 13 Jbeta primers. Sequencing used immunoSEQ multiplex PCR; TCRdb keeps in-frame clones, though not all of them. This table lists about 140,000 clones. General observations from the study: The authors later found HLA-associated TCR beta chains more clonally expanded than equally common others. Researchers left out some V segments, among them TRBV6-2 and TRBV6-3, as indistinguishable. An analysis done earlier found most TCR beta V segments productive about 87% or about 30% of the time. Researchers reported in a later analysis that a missense DCLRE1C variant was tied to TCR beta V- and J-gene trimming.

Material: PBMCs. The chain uses TRBV18 and TRBJ2-5, with 12 bases fitting TRBD2. The receptor was derived from a male donor in good health and CMV-seronegative. The CDR3 DNA reads as TGTGCCAGCTCACCACCGGGACTAGCGGGTGGAGAGACCCAGTACTTC. Its translation: CASSPPGLAGGETQYF.